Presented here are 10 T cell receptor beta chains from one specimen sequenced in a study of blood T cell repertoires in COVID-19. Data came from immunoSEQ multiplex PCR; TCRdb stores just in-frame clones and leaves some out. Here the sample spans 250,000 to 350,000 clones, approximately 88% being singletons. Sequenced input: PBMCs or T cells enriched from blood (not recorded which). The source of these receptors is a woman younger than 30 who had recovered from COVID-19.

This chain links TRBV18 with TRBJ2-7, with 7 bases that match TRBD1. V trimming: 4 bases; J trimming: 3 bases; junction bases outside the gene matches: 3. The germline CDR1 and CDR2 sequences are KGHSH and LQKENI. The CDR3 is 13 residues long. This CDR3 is CASSQGQNYEQYF. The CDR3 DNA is TGTGCCAGCTCACAGGGACAGAACTACGAGCAGTACTTC.

The CDR3, as DNA: TGTGCCACCAGTGATCCCAGGGCAGGGGCGTTAGAAAAACTGTTTTTT. It yields the protein CATSDPRAGALEKLFF. V and J are TRBV24-1 and TRBJ1-4; D may be TRBD1 (6 bases). The germline V gene has CDR1 KGHDR and CDR2 SFDVKD. The CDR3 length is 16 residues. V lost 3 bases, J lost 8 bases, and 18 bases lay in between.

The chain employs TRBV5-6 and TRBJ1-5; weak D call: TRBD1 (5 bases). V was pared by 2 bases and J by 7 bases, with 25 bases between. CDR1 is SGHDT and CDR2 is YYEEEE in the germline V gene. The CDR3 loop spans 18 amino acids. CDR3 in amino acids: CASSFGGLAGSVEQPQHF. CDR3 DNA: TGTGCCAGCAGCTTCGGGGGTTTAGCAGGGAGTGTCGAGCAGCCCCAGCATTTT.

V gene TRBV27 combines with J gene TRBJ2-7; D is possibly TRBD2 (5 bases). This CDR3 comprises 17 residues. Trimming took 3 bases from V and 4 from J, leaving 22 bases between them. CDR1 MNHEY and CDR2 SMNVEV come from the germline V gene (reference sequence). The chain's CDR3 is CASSLRTALVSPYEQYF. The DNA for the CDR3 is TGTGCCAGCAGTTTGCGGACGGCACTAGTGTCGCCTTACGAGCAGTACTTC.

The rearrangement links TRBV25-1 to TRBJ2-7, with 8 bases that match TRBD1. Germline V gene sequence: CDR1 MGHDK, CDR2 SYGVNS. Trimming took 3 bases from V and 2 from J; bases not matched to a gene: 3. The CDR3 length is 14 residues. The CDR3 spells CASSETGEPYEQYF. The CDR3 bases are TGTGCCAGCAGTGAGACAGGGGAACCCTACGAGCAGTACTTC.

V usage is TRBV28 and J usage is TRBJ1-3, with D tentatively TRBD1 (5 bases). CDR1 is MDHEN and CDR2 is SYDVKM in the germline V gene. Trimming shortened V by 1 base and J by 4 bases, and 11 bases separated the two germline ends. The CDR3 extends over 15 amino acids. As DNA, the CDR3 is TGTGCCAGCAGTTTATTAAGGGGTACAGGAAACACCATATATTTT. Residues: CASSLLRGTGNTIYF.

The CDR3 region has the DNA TGTGCTAGTGGCCCTACCCGGGACAGGGGCCGTCTGAACACTGAAGCTTTCTTT. Translated: CASGPTRDRGRLNTEAFF. The chain recombines TRBV12-5 with TRBJ1-1; 10 bases fit TRBD1. The CDR3 length is 18 residues. Trimming at V came to 6 bases and at J to 0 bases, leaving 13 bases not matched to a gene. CDR1 and CDR2 from the germline V gene are LGHNT and FRNRAP.

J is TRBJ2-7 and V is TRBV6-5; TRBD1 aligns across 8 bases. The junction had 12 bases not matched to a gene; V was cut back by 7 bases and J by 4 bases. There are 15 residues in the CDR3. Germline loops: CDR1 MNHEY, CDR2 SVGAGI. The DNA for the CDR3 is TGTGCCAGCACCTCCAACCCAGGGGGCGGTTACGAGCAGTACTTC. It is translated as CASTSNPGGGYEQYF.

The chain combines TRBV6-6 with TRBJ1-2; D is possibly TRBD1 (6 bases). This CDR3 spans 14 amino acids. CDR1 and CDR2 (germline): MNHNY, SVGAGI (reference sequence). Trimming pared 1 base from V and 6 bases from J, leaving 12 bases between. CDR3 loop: CASSYYYRVDGYTF. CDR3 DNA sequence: TGTGCCAGCAGTTACTATTACAGGGTTGATGGCTACACCTTC.

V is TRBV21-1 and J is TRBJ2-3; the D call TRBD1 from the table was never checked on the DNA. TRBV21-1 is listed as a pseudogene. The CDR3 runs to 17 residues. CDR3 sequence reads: CASSKAPGQGVSDTQYF. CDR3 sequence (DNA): TGTGCCAGCAGCAAAGCCCCGGGACAGGGGGTTTCAGATACGCAGTATTTT.